This record concerns one T cell receptor (beta chain) sequence. Its specificity is not known. This entry comes from a study of T cell responses to AZD1222 COVID-19 vaccine. Overall study: Pooling covered second doses at about 4 or about 12 weeks.

Findings and caveats of the study: When two AZD1222 doses had been given, Spike-specific TCR breadth and depth rose. Most donors were white British and more were female, and clonal diversity was possibly underestimated.

Method: immunoSEQ multiplex PCR; TCRdb's copy keeps in-frame clones and lacks some. The profile shows about 130,000 clones, 80% to 95% of them singletons. The TCR originated in an adult in good health. The source material was peripheral blood, sampled on day 0 of AZD1222 vaccination.

The CDR3 DNA sequence: TGTGCCAGCAGCGCCGGTAGCGTGGCATCTGAAGCTTTCTTT. This translates into CASSAGSVASEAFF. This chain connects TRBV6-5 to TRBJ1-1; no firm D call. Germline V gene data show CDR1 as MNHEY and CDR2 as SVGAGI. V dropped 6 bases and J dropped 6 bases, with 17 bases sitting between them. The CDR3 is 14 amino acids.